This record concerns one TCR beta chain sequence. Its antigen is currently unknown. The CDR3 covers 17 residues. Germline CDR1 and CDR2: SGHRS and YFSETQ. V was cut by 4 bases and J by 0 bases, with 16 bases left in between. Libraries were prepared by immunoSEQ multiplex PCR; TCRdb keeps only in-frame clonotypes and omits some of them. The repertoire holds around 94,000 clones, with about 95% as singletons. These data are taken from a study of cytomegalovirus exposure and HLA in healthy donors. About the research overall: The 120 validation repertoires used the same platform as the roughly 720 first-cohort repertoires (as reported by a later analysis). Findings and limits, study-wide: Published work reported that the classifier diagnosed cytomegalovirus status with high specificity and sensitivity.

The sample taken for sequencing was PBMCs. The clonotype comes from a woman younger than 35 in good health and CMV-seronegative. The chain has TRBV5-1 and TRBJ1-4; possibly TRBD1 for D (6 bases). In DNA form, the CDR3 reads TGCGCCAGCAGCCCATCTACAGGGCGAGCAACTAATGAAAAACTGTTTTTT. Its translation is CASSPSTGRATNEKLFF.